This passage covers 23 T cell receptor beta chains from one sample sequenced in a study of PD-1 blockade in classical Hodgkin lymphoma. There was relapse after autologous stem cell transplantation in every patient, and there was variation in brentuximab vedotin exposure. The table came from immunoSEQ multiplex PCR; TCRdb's copy has only in-frame clones and leaves some out. The sample yields about 100,000 clones, roughly 88% seen once. Sequenced here: peripheral blood mononuclear cells (PBMCs), sampled at baseline. The receptor set was obtained from a human donor with classical Hodgkin lymphoma.

V and J are TRBV7-2 and TRBJ2-3; TRBD2 aligns across 14 bases. The junction had 5 bases not matched to a gene; V was cut back by 5 bases and J by 7 bases. There are 15 residues in the CDR3. Germline assignment: CDR1 SGHTA and CDR2 FQGNSA. CDR3 sequence reads: CASSTGTSGSYTQYF. In DNA, the CDR3 is TGTGCCAGCAGCACTGGGACTAGCGGGAGTTATACGCAGTATTTT.

V gene TRBV5-1 combines with J gene TRBJ2-1; the match to TRBD2 covers 16 bases. This CDR3 contains 17 residues. V shed 5 bases, J shed 5 bases, and the junction held 7 bases outside the gene matches. Germline values: CDR1 SGHRS, CDR2 YFSETQ. The CDR3: CASRVGLAGGPDNEQFF. In DNA form, the CDR3 reads TGCGCCAGCAGAGTGGGACTAGCGGGAGGGCCAGACAATGAGCAGTTCTTC. Looking up the rest from reference TRBV5-1 and TRBJ2-1 gives the full variable domain: KAGVTQTPRYLIKTRGQQVTLSCSPISGHRSVSWYQQTPGQGLQFLFEYFSETQRNKGNFPGRFSGRQFSNSRSEMNVSTLELGDSALYLCASRVGLAGGPDNEQFFGPGTRLTVL.

This chain links TRBV29-1 with TRBJ1-2; D perhaps matches TRBD1 (6 bases). The germline V gene has CDR1 SQVTM and CDR2 ANQGSEA. The CDR3 runs to 13 residues. V lost 7 bases and J lost 3, with 15 bases in between. CDR3 DNA: TGCAGCGCTACAGGGTGGGGGGACTATGGCTACACCTTC. It encodes CSATGWGDYGYTF.

The genes are TRBV7-2 and TRBJ2-7; maybe TRBD2 (6 bases). V was pared by 4 bases and J by 2 bases, with 15 bases between. The germline CDR1 and CDR2 sequences are SGHTA and FQGNSA. This CDR3 contains 15 residues. CDR3 nucleotide sequence: TGTGCCAGCAGCTCATCGGGACTTCAACCCTACGAGCAGTACTTC. Its translation: CASSSSGLQPYEQYF.

In DNA form, the CDR3 reads TGTGCCAGCAGCCGGACTAGCGGGCACACAGATACGCAGTATTTT. It codes for CASSRTSGHTDTQYF. The chain combines TRBV7-9 with TRBJ2-3, with 11 bases aligning to TRBD2. Losses at the gene ends were 5 bases for V and 2 bases for J; bases not matched to a gene: 3. Germline CDR1 reads SEHNR; CDR2 reads FQNEAQ (reference sequence). CDR3 length: 15 amino acids.

The chain couples TRBV6-1 to TRBJ2-3, with D perhaps matching TRBD1 (6 bases). V was shortened by 10 bases and J by 0 bases, with 14 bases between the two germline ends. Germline CDR1 MNHNS, CDR2 SASEGT. The length of the CDR3 is 14 residues. The CDR3 DNA reads as TGTGCCACCCGGACAGCGACGAGCACAGATACGCAGTATTTT. Translated, it gives CATRTATSTDTQYF.

This clone came up once. The chain carries TRBV6-5 and TRBJ1-3; the D is unclear. Trimming pared 5 bases from V and 0 bases from J, leaving 5 bases between. Germline V lookup: CDR1 MNHEY, CDR2 SVGAGI. CDR3 length: 13 residues. Here the CDR3 reads CASSTGSGNTIYF. The CDR3, as DNA: TGTGCCAGCAGTACCGGCTCTGGAAACACCATATATTTT.

This clone appeared once. CDR3: CASSLRRIETQYF. In DNA form, the CDR3 reads TGTGCCAGCAGCCTGCGAAGAATTGAGACCCAGTACTTC. The chain couples TRBV7-8 to TRBJ2-5; D unclear. The CDR3 extends over 13 amino acids. Germline CDR1 and CDR2: SGHVS and FQNEAQ. V was pared by 5 bases and J by 5 bases, with 12 bases between.

This clone was detected only a few times. This chain links TRBV27 with TRBJ1-2; perhaps TRBD1 as D (6 bases). Germline assignment: CDR1 MNHEY and CDR2 SMNVEV (reference sequence). V was cut by 0 bases and J by 6 bases, with 14 bases left in between. The CDR3 has 15 residues. The CDR3 protein is CASSLSRGGADGYTF. The DNA for the CDR3 is TGTGCCAGCAGTTTATCCCGCGGGGGGGCGGATGGCTACACCTTC.

J is TRBJ1-2 and V is TRBV6-6; D gene unclear. Germline CDR1 MNHNY, CDR2 SVGAGI (reference sequence). The CDR3 sequence is 13 residues long. Trimming removed 1 base from V and 14 bases from J, with 17 bases in between. The CDR3 loop reads CASSYFDGPRLTF. DNA of the CDR3: TGTGCCAGCAGTTACTTCGACGGACCGCGACTTACCTTC.

This chain joins TRBV27 and TRBJ2-7; D might be TRBD1 (5 bases). This CDR3 comprises 15 residues. Trimming removed 4 bases from V and 0 bases from J, with 13 bases in between. Germline V lookup: CDR1 MNHEY, CDR2 SMNVEV (reference sequence). CDR3 sequence (DNA): TGTGCCAGCAGTTCTCATGGGGCTAGCTCCTACGAGCAGTACTTC. This encodes CASSSHGASSYEQYF.

The chain combines TRBV5-4 with TRBJ2-2; D remains unclear. The V gene's germline CDR1 is SGHNT and CDR2 YYREEE (reference sequence). Trimming took 0 bases from V and 1 from J, leaving 7 bases between them. The CDR3 is made up of 15 amino acids. CDR3 DNA: TGTGCCAGCAGCTTGGCACAGAGGAACACCGGGGAGCTGTTTTTT. Its protein product is CASSLAQRNTGELFF.

The chain couples TRBV19 to TRBJ1-6, with TRBD1 identical over 9 bases. The length of the CDR3 is 15 residues. Germline assignment: CDR1 LNHDA and CDR2 SQIVND (reference sequence). Trimming removed 6 bases from V and 7 bases from J; junction bases left unmatched: 7. For the CDR3, the DNA is TGTGCCAGTAGCCTACCCGGGACAGGGAATTCACCCCTCCACTTT. Its translation: CASSLPGTGNSPLHF.

The rearrangement joins TRBV5-6 to TRBJ1-2; possibly TRBD1 for D (6 bases). Germline V gene lookup returns CDR1 SGHDT and CDR2 YYEEEE. CDR3 length equals 13 residues. V was cut by 5 bases and J by 7 bases, with 15 bases left in between. This chain's CDR3 is CASRKGTIGGYTF. The CDR3 DNA reads as TGTGCCAGCAGGAAAGGGACAATCGGTGGCTACACCTTC.

Of note for this clone: Within the sample, other DNA sequences also encode this same CDR3. The V and J genes are TRBV6-1 and TRBJ1-5; D ambiguous. The V gene lost 1 base and the J gene lost 7 bases, with 8 bases spanning the gap. Germline CDR1 is MNHNS and CDR2 is SASEGT. The CDR3 extends over 13 amino acids. CDR3 in DNA: TGTGCCAGCAGTGAAGGGCTGGGGCAGCCCCAGCATTTT. Protein sequence: CASSEGLGQPQHF.

This clone came up a few times. The rearrangement uses TRBV7-6 and TRBJ2-5; 10 nucleotides align to TRBD1. V lost 0 bases to trimming and J lost 5 bases; unmatched junction nucleotides: 6. Germline V lookup: CDR1 SGHVS, CDR2 FNYEAQ. The CDR3 totals 16 residues. CDR3 bases: TGTGCCAGCAGCTTAGCGGGGACAGGGGTTTGGGAGACCCAGTACTTC. This gives the protein CASSLAGTGVWETQYF.

The rearrangement links TRBV5-1 to TRBJ1-1, with TRBD1 as a possible D gene (6 bases). CDR3 length: 20 residues. The ends were cut back, 4 bases at V and 0 bases at J, with 28 bases in the middle. Germline V lookup: CDR1 SGHRS, CDR2 YFSETQ. The CDR3 nucleotides are TGCGCCAGCAGCAAAGCGGGGAACAGGGATAGGATAGTATTGAACACTGAAGCTTTCTTT. Amino acids: CASSKAGNRDRIVLNTEAFF.

The chain carries TRBV5-1 and TRBJ2-1; D gene uncertain. Germline CDR1 reads SGHRS; CDR2 reads YFSETQ. The CDR3 spans 15 residues. Between the trimmed V and J ends, which lost 4 bases and 5 bases, there was a span of 16 bases. The CDR3 nucleotides are TGCGCCAGCAGCCTCCTGGTGGGTCAGCACAATGAGCAGTTCTTC. Translation: CASSLLVGQHNEQFF.

J is TRBJ2-2 and V is TRBV15; a possible D gene is TRBD1 (5 bases). The CDR3 spans 16 residues. Between the trimmed V and J ends, which lost 6 bases and 3 bases, there was a span of 17 bases. In germline, CDR1 is LNHNV, CDR2 YYDKDF (reference sequence). CDR3 protein: CATSSLQGSDTGELFF. CDR3 nucleotides: TGTGCCACCAGTTCCTTGCAGGGTTCGGACACCGGGGAGCTGTTTTTT.

The chain joins TRBV4-1 to TRBJ2-5, with 11 bases matching TRBD2. V gave up 4 bases and J gave up 1 base; unmatched junction bases: 11. From germline, CDR1 is MGHRA and CDR2 YSYEKL. The CDR3 is 18 residues long. For the CDR3, the DNA is TGCGCCAGCAGCCTTACCGGGACTAGCGGAGCCTTCCAAGAGACCCAGTACTTC. Its protein is CASSLTGTSGAFQETQYF.

V gene TRBV7-2 combines with J gene TRBJ2-3; no clear D gene. The germline V and J ends were trimmed by 6 bases and 5 bases, with 12 bases remaining between them. CDR3 length: 13 amino acids. Germline lookup yields CDR1 SGHTA and CDR2 FQGNSA. The CDR3: CASSRKGEDTQYF. DNA for the CDR3: TGTGCCAGCAGTCGTAAGGGTGAAGATACGCAGTATTTT.

This clone was seen only once. The chain combines TRBV5-1 with TRBJ2-1, with 7 positions matching TRBD2. Losses at the gene ends were 5 bases for V and 0 bases for J; bases not matched to a gene: 2. The CDR3 sequence is 14 residues long. The germline gives CDR1 SGHRS, CDR2 YFSETQ. CDR3 coding DNA: TGCGCCAGCAGTCAGCGGGGCTCCTACAATGAGCAGTTCTTC. This translates into CASSQRGSYNEQFF.

The V call is TRBV28, the J call TRBJ2-5; 14 bases are a match to TRBD2. J lost 6 bases, V lost 0 bases, and 6 bases had no gene match. The CDR3 runs 17 residues. Germline CDR1 MDHEN, CDR2 SYDVKM. The CDR3 nucleotides are TGTGCCAGCAGTTTATGGGGGACTAGCGGGAGTAGGAAGACCCAGTACTTC. Protein sequence: CASSLWGTSGSRKTQYF.